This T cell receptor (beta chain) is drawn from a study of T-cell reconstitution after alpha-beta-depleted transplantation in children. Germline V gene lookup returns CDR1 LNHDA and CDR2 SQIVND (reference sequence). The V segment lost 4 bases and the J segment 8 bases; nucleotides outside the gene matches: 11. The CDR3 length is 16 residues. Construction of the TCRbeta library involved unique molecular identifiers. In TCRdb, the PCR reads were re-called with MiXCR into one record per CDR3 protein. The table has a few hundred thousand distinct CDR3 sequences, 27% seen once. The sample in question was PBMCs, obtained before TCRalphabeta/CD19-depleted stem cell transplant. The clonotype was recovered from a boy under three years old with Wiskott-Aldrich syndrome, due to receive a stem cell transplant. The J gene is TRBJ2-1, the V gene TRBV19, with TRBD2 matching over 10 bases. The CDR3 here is CASSREASGRRDEQFF. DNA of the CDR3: TGTGCCAGTAGTAGAGAGGCTAGCGGGAGACGCGATGAGCAGTTCTTC.